These T cell receptor beta chains were read from a single sample in a study of cytomegalovirus exposure and HLA in healthy donors. TCRdb's copy holds only in-frame clones and misses some; the assay was immunoSEQ multiplex PCR. Among approximately 140,000 clones listed, 70% to 90% were seen once. The sample consisted of PBMCs. Source of these receptors: a woman under 30 in good health and CMV-seropositive. Both conserved end residues are part of each CDR3. A D gene is named only where the DNA matches it firmly. Size values are once, few and many counts, or a class for expanded clones, and some rows have none.

>TRBJ2-5|.|.|TRBV5-6
CASSWARETQYF
TGTGCCAGCAGCTGGGCCCGCGAGACCCAGTACTTC
>TRBJ2-7|once|.|TRBV5-6
CASSLGAGWYEQYF
TGTGCCAGCAGCTTGGGAGCAGGGTGGTACGAGCAGTACTTC
>TRBJ2-1|.|TRBD2|TRBV2
CASSERAGYYNEQFF
TGTGCCAGCAGTGAAAGAGCGGGGTACTACAATGAGCAGTTCTTC
>TRBJ2-1|once|.|TRBV9
CASSVMSGYNEQFF
TGTGCCAGCAGCGTGATGAGCGGCTACAATGAGCAGTTCTTC
>TRBJ2-1|.|.|TRBV19
CASSIGGRNEQFF
TGTGCCAGTAGTATAGGAGGTCGCAATGAGCAGTTCTTC
>TRBJ1-1|.|.|TRBV28
CASSLPSAGVPTEAFF
TGTGCCAGCAGTCTTCCAAGCGCCGGGGTTCCCACTGAAGCTTTCTTT
>TRBJ1-6|.|TRBD1|TRBV4-1
CASSQKDRGNYNSPLHF
TGCGCCAGCAGCCAAAAGGACAGGGGGAATTATAATTCACCCCTCCACTTT
>TRBJ2-3|.|TRBD2|TRBV7-2
CASRPATSGAYTDTQYF
TGTGCCAGTCGACCCGCGACTAGCGGGGCCTACACAGATACGCAGTATTTT
>TRBJ1-5|once|TRBD1|TRBV6-5
CASSYSVTGSGQPQHF
TGTGCCAGCAGTTACTCGGTGACAGGGTCAGGACAGCCCCAGCATTTT
>TRBJ1-1|.|.|TRBV5-4
CASEGGTEAFF
TGTGCCAGCGAGGGTGGAACTGAAGCTTTCTTT
>TRBJ1-5|.|.|TRBV2
CASSRDSNQPQHF
TGTGCCAGCAGTAGAGACAGTAATCAGCCCCAGCATTTT
>TRBJ2-7|.|.|TRBV18
CASSPQGLEQYF
TGTGCCAGCTCACCTCAGGGGTTAGAGCAGTACTTC
>TRBJ2-3|.|TRBD2|TRBV5-4
CASGTRGTDTQYF
TGTGCCAGTGGGACTAGGGGTACAGATACGCAGTATTTT
>TRBJ1-2|few|TRBD1|TRBV5-8
CASSPGTGISYGYTF
TGTGCCAGCAGCCCCGGGACAGGGATTTCCTATGGCTACACCTTC
>TRBJ2-1|.|.|TRBV7-9
CASSRTSNNEQFF
TGTGCCAGCAGCCGGACATCAAACAATGAGCAGTTCTTC
>TRBJ1-1|.|TRBD1|TRBV28
CASSLIAGGGAEAFF
TGTGCCAGCAGTTTAATCGCAGGGGGCGGTGCTGAAGCTTTCTTT
>TRBJ2-7|.|.|TRBV29-1
CSVEDLNEQYF
TGCAGCGTTGAAGATTTAAACGAGCAGTACTTC
>TRBJ2-7|.|.|TRBV6-1
CASRTRYEQYF
TGTGCCAGCAGAACTCGATACGAGCAGTACTTC
>TRBJ2-3|.|TRBD2|TRBV9
CASSVGASGGPTDTQYF
TGTGCCAGCAGCGTAGGGGCTAGCGGGGGGCCCACAGATACGCAGTATTTT
>TRBJ1-4|.|TRBD1|TRBV6-5
CASSWLQGRRKLFF
TGTGCCAGCAGTTGGTTACAGGGGCGAAGGAAACTGTTTTTT
>TRBJ2-7|.|TRBD1|TRBV7-2
CASSLVRDSSYEQYF
TGTGCCAGCAGCTTAGTTCGGGACAGCTCCTACGAGCAGTACTTC
>TRBJ1-1|.|.|TRBV2
CASSDDGQGTEAFF
TGTGCCAGCAGTGACGACGGACAAGGCACTGAAGCTTTCTTT
>TRBJ2-5|.|TRBD2|TRBV2
CASRRLHSVREATQETQYF
TGTGCCAGCAGGCGACTACACAGTGTGCGGGAGGCCACCCAAGAGACCCAGTACTTC